A single TCR beta chain is shown here with its context. What it recognizes is unknown. V was cut by 11 bases and J by 0 bases, with 20 bases left in between. This CDR3 is 15 amino acids long. Germline V gene lookup returns CDR1 MNHEY and CDR2 SMNVEV (reference sequence). These data belong to a study of shared clonotypes between healthy human individuals. Libraries were prepared by immunoSEQ multiplex PCR; TCRdb keeps only in-frame clonotypes and omits some of them. This sample has 650,000 to 700,000 clones, with roughly 87% found just once. Recent vaccinations or acute infections were absent in the healthy HIV-negative adult donors. Every contributor of samples was a Caucasian grown-up residing in Nashville, Tennessee. Findings and limits, study-wide: The rarefaction results pointed to incomplete sorted-subset sequencing despite large depth. Sampling included only blood; tissue repertoires likely differ.

The sequenced material came from memory CD8+ T cells from PBMCs. Sample subset: CD45RO+ cells pooled with CCR7-negative TemRA cells. V usage is TRBV27 and J usage is TRBJ2-7; D is unclear. The clonotype was recovered from a man aged 18 to 30 in good health. Some clones in this sample may be carry-over from other donors' samples. CDR3 sequence (DNA): TGTGCCTCGAGGTCATCCGGCGGTCTCTCCTACGAGCAGTACTTC. Translated, it gives CASRSSGGLSYEQYF.